Listed below are T cell receptor beta chains from one sample, sequenced in a study of OX40 agonist ivuxolimab in advanced cancers. Clones were sequenced by immunoSEQ multiplex PCR, and TCRdb holds only the in-frame ones, with some missing. The sample holds approximately 23,000 clones, over 70% seen once. The sequences come from CD4+ or CD8+ T cells sorted from blood, collected in a trial of the OX40 agonist ivuxolimab. The receptors were sampled from an adult with an advanced solid tumor such as melanoma, head and neck, liver or kidney cancer. The CDR3 runs from the conserved cysteine through the conserved F or W. Each record gives: D gene, clone size, J gene, V gene, CDR3 protein, CDR3 DNA. D genes are given only for firm matches. Not every row has a clone size; where given, it reads once, few, many or a size class.

d_call: TRBD2; clone_size: -; j_call: TRBJ2-1; v_call: TRBV7-3; cdr3_aa: CASSFLAGGRNNEQFF; cdr3_nt: TGTGCCAGCAGCTTCCTAGCGGGGGGGCGTAACAATGAGCAGTTCTTC
d_call: TRBD2; clone_size: -; j_call: TRBJ2-1; v_call: TRBV5-7; cdr3_aa: CASSHPSGGANEQFF; cdr3_nt: TGTGCCAGCAGCCACCCGTCGGGGGGGGCCAATGAGCAGTTCTTC
d_call: TRBD2; clone_size: -; j_call: TRBJ2-7; v_call: TRBV19; cdr3_aa: CASSPSRPSGRYSSYEQYF; cdr3_nt: TGTGCCAGTAGTCCCAGCCGGCCTAGCGGGAGGTATAGCTCCTACGAGCAGTACTTC
d_call: TRBD2; clone_size: -; j_call: TRBJ2-3; v_call: TRBV4-3; cdr3_aa: CASSQERGLLAGGTQYF; cdr3_nt: TGCGCCAGCAGCCAAGAACGGGGGCTACTAGCGGGAGGCACGCAGTATTTT
d_call: TRBD2; clone_size: once; j_call: TRBJ2-3; v_call: TRBV27; cdr3_aa: CASSLSPGLAGLVATDTQYF; cdr3_nt: TGTGCCAGCAGTTTATCGCCGGGACTAGCGGGCCTGGTAGCGACAGATACGCAGTATTTT
d_call: -; clone_size: -; j_call: TRBJ1-2; v_call: TRBV19; cdr3_aa: CASSSSGDYTF; cdr3_nt: TGTGCCAGTAGTTCTTCAGGTGACTATACCTTC
d_call: TRBD1; clone_size: -; j_call: TRBJ2-5; v_call: TRBV4-1; cdr3_aa: CASSQVRGRQETQYF; cdr3_nt: TGCGCCAGCAGCCAAGTAAGGGGGCGTCAAGAGACCCAGTACTTC
d_call: -; clone_size: -; j_call: TRBJ2-2; v_call: TRBV29-1; cdr3_aa: CSVVSPDSYTGELFF; cdr3_nt: TGCAGCGTTGTTTCCCCGGACAGTTACACCGGGGAGCTGTTTTTT
d_call: TRBD1; clone_size: -; j_call: TRBJ2-4; v_call: TRBV4-3; cdr3_aa: CASSQDSGGAKNIQYF; cdr3_nt: TGCGCCAGCAGCCAAGATTCAGGGGGAGCCAAAAACATTCAGTACTTC
d_call: -; clone_size: -; j_call: TRBJ2-2; v_call: TRBV14; cdr3_aa: CASCLGGKNTGELFF; cdr3_nt: TGTGCCAGCTGCCTCGGGGGCAAGAACACCGGGGAGCTGTTTTTT
d_call: TRBD2; clone_size: -; j_call: TRBJ2-5; v_call: TRBV9; cdr3_aa: CASSVGTSAVTETQYF; cdr3_nt: TGTGCCAGCAGCGTAGGGACTAGCGCGGTCACGGAGACCCAGTACTTC
d_call: -; clone_size: -; j_call: TRBJ2-3; v_call: TRBV13; cdr3_aa: CASSLGSSPDTQYF; cdr3_nt: TGTGCCAGCAGCTTAGGTAGCTCCCCAGATACGCAGTATTTT
d_call: TRBD1; clone_size: medium-sized; j_call: TRBJ2-5; v_call: TRBV11-2; cdr3_aa: CASSDNRDSKETQYF; cdr3_nt: TGTGCCAGCAGCGACAACCGGGACAGCAAAGAGACCCAGTACTTC
d_call: TRBD2; clone_size: -; j_call: TRBJ2-1; v_call: TRBV6-5; cdr3_aa: CASSYNSGAYNEQFF; cdr3_nt: TGTGCCAGCAGTTACAATAGCGGGGCTTACAATGAGCAGTTCTTC
d_call: -; clone_size: few; j_call: TRBJ1-1; v_call: TRBV19; cdr3_aa: CASSPSYMNTEAFF; cdr3_nt: TGTGCCAGTAGTCCTTCATATATGAACACTGAAGCTTTCTTT
d_call: TRBD2; clone_size: -; j_call: TRBJ2-7; v_call: TRBV27; cdr3_aa: CASGQRGGSYEQYF; cdr3_nt: TGTGCCAGCGGGCAGCGGGGGGGTTCCTACGAGCAGTACTTC
d_call: -; clone_size: -; j_call: TRBJ2-1; v_call: TRBV4-3; cdr3_aa: CASSQEGRVPYNEQFF; cdr3_nt: TGCGCCAGCAGCCAAGAGGGCAGGGTGCCCTACAATGAGCAGTTCTTC
d_call: -; clone_size: -; j_call: TRBJ2-7; v_call: TRBV27; cdr3_aa: CASSLFQGLNEQYF; cdr3_nt: TGTGCCAGCAGTTTATTTCAGGGTTTGAACGAGCAGTACTTC
d_call: TRBD2; clone_size: -; j_call: TRBJ2-3; v_call: TRBV15; cdr3_aa: CATSSPAGAADTQYF; cdr3_nt: TGTGCCACCAGCAGTCCAGCGGGGGCTGCTGATACGCAGTATTTT
d_call: -; clone_size: few; j_call: TRBJ2-3; v_call: TRBV9; cdr3_aa: CASSEWGGDRTDTQYF; cdr3_nt: TGTGCCAGCAGCGAATGGGGCGGGGACCGCACAGATACGCAGTATTTT
d_call: -; clone_size: -; j_call: TRBJ2-5; v_call: TRBV7-2; cdr3_aa: CASSVTRGEDQYF; cdr3_nt: TGTGCCAGCAGCGTGACTCGGGGTGAGGACCAGTACTTC
d_call: TRBD1; clone_size: -; j_call: TRBJ1-2; v_call: TRBV7-9; cdr3_aa: CASSRTRDRVFYGYTF; cdr3_nt: TGTGCCAGCAGCCGCACAAGGGACAGGGTCTTCTATGGCTACACCTTC
d_call: TRBD1; clone_size: -; j_call: TRBJ1-1; v_call: TRBV6-5; cdr3_aa: CASSYGQGNTEAFF; cdr3_nt: TGTGCCAGCAGTTACGGACAGGGGAACACTGAAGCTTTCTTT
d_call: -; clone_size: few; j_call: TRBJ2-3; v_call: TRBV7-9; cdr3_aa: CASPKSLSTDTQYF; cdr3_nt: TGTGCCAGTCCCAAGAGTCTAAGCACAGATACGCAGTATTTT
d_call: TRBD1; clone_size: once; j_call: TRBJ1-1; v_call: TRBV2; cdr3_aa: CASSEALVYRGPNTEAFF; cdr3_nt: TGTGCCAGCAGTGAAGCCCTTGTATACAGGGGGCCCAACACTGAAGCTTTCTTT
d_call: TRBD1; clone_size: once; j_call: TRBJ1-1; v_call: TRBV5-8; cdr3_aa: CASSFSEAGGVPYAFF; cdr3_nt: TGTGCCAGCAGCTTCTCCGAGGCAGGGGGCGTTCCGTACGCTTTCTTT
d_call: TRBD1; clone_size: -; j_call: TRBJ2-7; v_call: TRBV27; cdr3_aa: CASSLWDSHEQYF; cdr3_nt: TGTGCCAGCAGTTTATGGGACAGCCACGAGCAGTACTTC
d_call: -; clone_size: -; j_call: TRBJ2-1; v_call: TRBV10-1; cdr3_aa: CASSESSASESYNEQFF; cdr3_nt: TGCGCCAGCAGTGAGTCTAGCGCTAGCGAATCCTACAATGAGCAGTTCTTC
d_call: TRBD2; clone_size: -; j_call: TRBJ2-1; v_call: TRBV7-7; cdr3_aa: CASSLSGGAYNEQFF; cdr3_nt: TGTGCTAGCAGCTTAAGCGGGGGCGCCTACAATGAGCAGTTCTTC
d_call: -; clone_size: -; j_call: TRBJ1-1; v_call: TRBV2; cdr3_aa: CASSEIGGGPEAFF; cdr3_nt: TGTGCCAGCAGTGAAATTGGGGGAGGCCCTGAAGCTTTCTTT
d_call: TRBD1; clone_size: -; j_call: TRBJ2-5; v_call: TRBV5-5; cdr3_aa: CASSSRDRAQETQYF; cdr3_nt: TGTGCCAGCAGCTCCCGGGACAGGGCTCAAGAGACCCAGTACTTC
d_call: TRBD1; clone_size: -; j_call: TRBJ2-3; v_call: TRBV7-8; cdr3_aa: CASSGGARGLVDTQYF; cdr3_nt: TGTGCCAGCAGCGGGGGAGCCAGGGGGCTTGTAGATACGCAGTATTTT
d_call: TRBD1; clone_size: -; j_call: TRBJ1-2; v_call: TRBV6-6; cdr3_aa: CASSYGQGFRRGYTF; cdr3_nt: TGTGCCAGCAGTTACGGACAGGGGTTCCGTCGTGGCTACACCTTC
d_call: -; clone_size: -; j_call: TRBJ1-2; v_call: TRBV15; cdr3_aa: CATSILAGNYGYTF; cdr3_nt: TGTGCCACCAGCATTCTGGCCGGGAACTATGGCTACACCTTC
d_call: -; clone_size: -; j_call: TRBJ2-3; v_call: TRBV7-2; cdr3_aa: CASSLVRPPTDTQYF; cdr3_nt: TGTGCCAGCAGCTTAGTCAGGCCCCCCACAGATACGCAGTATTTT
d_call: -; clone_size: -; j_call: TRBJ1-1; v_call: TRBV4-1; cdr3_aa: CASSQEWRTLNTEAFF; cdr3_nt: TGCGCCAGCAGCCAAGAGTGGAGGACCCTGAACACTGAAGCTTTCTTT
d_call: TRBD2; clone_size: -; j_call: TRBJ2-7; v_call: TRBV19; cdr3_aa: CASSLTSGRAKDF; cdr3_nt: TGTGCCAGTAGCTTAACTAGCGGGAGGGCCAAAGACTTC
d_call: TRBD1; clone_size: -; j_call: TRBJ1-5; v_call: TRBV15; cdr3_aa: CATSPAWDSLRQPQHF; cdr3_nt: TGTGCCACCAGTCCTGCCTGGGACAGCCTACGCCAGCCCCAGCATTTT
d_call: -; clone_size: -; j_call: TRBJ2-7; v_call: TRBV6-6; cdr3_aa: CASSLTEGAKGDEQYF; cdr3_nt: TGTGCCAGCAGTTTGACTGAGGGAGCTAAAGGGGACGAGCAGTACTTC
d_call: -; clone_size: -; j_call: TRBJ2-5; v_call: TRBV5-6; cdr3_aa: CASSFVTAKETQYF; cdr3_nt: TGTGCCAGCAGCTTTGTCACAGCCAAAGAGACCCAGTACTTC
d_call: -; clone_size: -; j_call: TRBJ2-5; v_call: TRBV15; cdr3_aa: CATKGGPETQYF; cdr3_nt: TGTGCCACCAAAGGGGGGCCGGAGACCCAGTACTTC
d_call: TRBD2; clone_size: many; j_call: TRBJ2-1; v_call: TRBV5-4; cdr3_aa: CASSALAGVNEQFF; cdr3_nt: TGTGCCAGCAGCGCACTAGCGGGAGTGAATGAGCAGTTCTTC
d_call: TRBD1; clone_size: -; j_call: TRBJ2-7; v_call: TRBV7-8; cdr3_aa: CASSPTTGGSYEQYF; cdr3_nt: TGTGCCAGCAGCCCTACGACAGGGGGCTCCTACGAGCAGTACTTC
d_call: -; clone_size: -; j_call: TRBJ2-7; v_call: TRBV11-2; cdr3_aa: CASSLDRAGDGYEQYF; cdr3_nt: TGTGCCAGCAGCTTAGATCGGGCAGGGGATGGGTACGAGCAGTACTTC
d_call: -; clone_size: -; j_call: TRBJ2-5; v_call: TRBV5-1; cdr3_aa: CASSGSGQKQETQYF; cdr3_nt: TGCGCCAGCAGCGGGTCTGGACAGAAACAAGAGACCCAGTACTTC
d_call: TRBD1; clone_size: -; j_call: TRBJ1-2; v_call: TRBV6-6; cdr3_aa: CASSYRTGVNGYTF; cdr3_nt: TGTGCCAGCAGTTACCGGACAGGGGTTAATGGCTACACCTTC
d_call: TRBD1; clone_size: -; j_call: TRBJ1-1; v_call: TRBV27; cdr3_aa: CASSLTGGGMNTEAFF; cdr3_nt: TGTGCCAGCAGTTTAACAGGGGGAGGCATGAACACTGAAGCTTTCTTT
d_call: -; clone_size: once; j_call: TRBJ2-7; v_call: TRBV19; cdr3_aa: CASSPLTDSYEQYF; cdr3_nt: TGTGCCAGTAGTCCACTGACGGATTCCTACGAGCAGTACTTC
d_call: -; clone_size: -; j_call: TRBJ1-5; v_call: TRBV6-1; cdr3_aa: CASRWANYQPQHF; cdr3_nt: TGTGCCAGCAGGTGGGCCAACTATCAGCCCCAGCATTTT
d_call: -; clone_size: -; j_call: TRBJ2-1; v_call: TRBV4-3; cdr3_aa: CASSQEYRVHEQFF; cdr3_nt: TGCGCCAGCAGCCAAGAATATCGGGTCCATGAGCAGTTCTTC
d_call: -; clone_size: once; j_call: TRBJ2-2; v_call: TRBV10-1; cdr3_aa: CASSVRGQGTGELFF; cdr3_nt: TGCGCCAGCAGTGTTCGGGGGCAAGGCACCGGGGAGCTGTTTTTT
d_call: TRBD2; clone_size: -; j_call: TRBJ2-1; v_call: TRBV4-1; cdr3_aa: CASSQDRASGNEQFF; cdr3_nt: TGCGCCAGCAGCCAAGATAGGGCTAGCGGTAATGAGCAGTTCTTC